Following are 7 T cell receptor beta chains from one sample sequenced in a study of shared clonotypes between healthy human individuals. Method: immunoSEQ multiplex PCR; TCRdb's copy keeps in-frame clones and lacks some. This sample yields about 2,100,000 clones, of which approximately 94% are seen a single time; approximately 1.7% belongs to the top ten. Positively selected for CCR7, the CD45RO-negative cells used as naive CD8 cells excluded terminally differentiated effector memory CD45RA+ cells. Specimen: naive CD8+ T cells from PBMCs. The receptors were gathered from a man aged 18 to 35 in good health. Some clones in this sample may be carry-over from other donors' samples.

J is TRBJ1-4 and V is TRBV6-5, with 8 bases matching TRBD1. The CDR3 consists of 16 residues. Losses at the gene ends were 2 bases for V and 6 bases for J; bases not matched to a gene: 8. Per germline, CDR1 MNHEY and CDR2 SVGAGI. The CDR3 nucleotides are TGTGCCAGCAGTTACCCCACGGACAGGGCGGATGAAAAACTGTTTTTT. As protein: CASSYPTDRADEKLFF.

Note on this clone: Other DNA sequences within the sample encode an identical CDR3. V gene TRBV11-2 combines with J gene TRBJ2-7; tentatively, D is TRBD2 (5 bases). The CDR3 loop spans 13 amino acids. Trimming left V 2 bases short and J 3 bases short, with 8 bases between. In germline, CDR1 is SGHAT, CDR2 FQNNGV. The CDR3 loop reads CASSLTGDYEQYF. CDR3 DNA sequence: TGTGCCAGCAGCTTAACCGGGGACTACGAGCAGTACTTC.

The V call is TRBV6-6, the J call TRBJ1-2; perhaps TRBD1 as D (6 bases). In germline, CDR1 is MNHNY, CDR2 SVGAGI (reference sequence). V was shortened by 6 bases and J by 0 bases, with 14 bases between the two germline ends. This CDR3 has 15 amino acids. The CDR3: CASSSDSSSNYGYTF. Written as DNA, the CDR3 is TGTGCCAGCAGCTCGGACAGCTCTTCTAACTATGGCTACACCTTC.

Comments on this clone: This sample includes further DNA sequences coding for the same CDR3. The chain uses TRBV29-1 and TRBJ2-1, with 7 bases matching TRBD2. The CDR3 is 12 amino acids. V was pared by 0 bases and J by 7 bases, with 0 bases of the junction left unmatched. Germline-derived CDR1 and CDR2 are SQVTM and ANQGSEA. DNA of the CDR3: TGCAGCGTTGAAGAGGGGGGGAATGAGCAGTTCTTC. Translating gives CSVEEGGNEQFF.

The genes are TRBV21-1 and TRBJ2-3; the D call of TRBD2 is as the table states it, not checked on the DNA. TRBV21-1 is reported as a pseudogene. This CDR3 has 16 amino acids. The CDR3 region has the DNA TGTGCCAGCAGCCGTAGAGCGGGGGGGAGCACAGATACGCAGTATTTT. It encodes CASSRRAGGSTDTQYF.

The chain links TRBV20-1 to TRBJ2-7; the D gene is possibly TRBD2 (6 bases). Germline V gene sequence: CDR1 DFQATT, CDR2 SNEGSKA (reference sequence). V was cut by 5 bases and J by 4 bases, with 9 bases left in between. The CDR3 loop spans 11 amino acids. The CDR3 sequence: CSASGTYEQYF. The CDR3 DNA sequence: TGCAGTGCTTCCGGGACTTACGAGCAGTACTTC.

The V call is TRBV15, the J call TRBJ1-3; 7 bases agree with TRBD1. Per the germline V gene, CDR1 is LNHNV and CDR2 is YYDKDF (reference sequence). The V gene end was trimmed by 5 bases and the J gene end by 2 bases; junction bases not matched to a gene: 0. This CDR3 contains 13 residues. This CDR3 reads CATSDRAGNTIYF. CDR3 in DNA: TGTGCCACCAGCGACAGGGCTGGAAACACCATATATTTT.